The sequence of this TCR beta chain was determined in a study of regulatory T cells in long-lasting Graves disease. This CDR3 has 12 residues. The V gene's germline CDR1 is LGHDT and CDR2 YNNKEL (reference sequence). Unmatched junction bases numbered 4, after V lost 3 bases and J lost 14 bases. This clonotype was observed at least ten times. Indicated time point: newly diagnosed GD, antithyroid drugs for less than 3 months. PBMCs were the source of the RNA used for TCR sequencing. Graves' disease diagnoses followed American Thyroid Association guidelines. HTBI primers from iRepertoire and Arm-PCR of CDR3 regions yielded the TCR beta libraries. TCRdb re-derived calls from the multiplex PCR reads in MiXCR, one entry per CDR3 protein. The sample includes a few hundred thousand distinct CDR3 sequences, 12% of them seen just once. In addition, the sample was reused for a study of T cells in Graves' hyperthyroidism and ophthalmopathy.

The sequenced sample was peripheral blood mononuclear cells (PBMCs), obtained at new diagnosis, from a patient treated with antithyroid drugs. This chain uses TRBV3-1 with TRBJ2-1, with 10 bases that match TRBD2. This TCR came from a woman younger than 30 with Graves disease. CDR3 DNA sequence: TGTGCCAGCAGCCATTCCAGCGGGAGGGAGTTCTTC. Amino acids: CASSHSSGREFF.